This entry is about one T cell receptor (beta chain). Original data processing: Reference gene primer amplification yielded estimated nucleated cell counts. Sequencing was performed with immunoSEQ multiplex PCR; in TCRdb, only in-frame clones are kept and a portion is missing. That table furnishes V, J and clone size, whereas the DNA furnished D and trimming. This sample yields 200,000 to 250,000 clones, of which about 82% are seen a single time; approximately 6% belongs to the top ten. Trimming left V 8 bases short and J 6 bases short, with 8 bases between. This CDR3 spans 11 amino acids. Germline values: CDR1 SNHLY, CDR2 FYNNEI. The sample belongs to a study of blood T cell repertoires in COVID-19. For the study at large: There were acute and convalescent COVID-19 samples, and they came from the United States, Italy and Spain.

The TCR sequence derives from an elderly woman with COVID-19, enrolled during active disease. The material sequenced was peripheral blood. The chain recombines TRBV2 with TRBJ1-5; D remains ambiguous. CDR3 region: CASGRAQPQHF. CDR3 DNA: TGTGCCAGCGGGAGGGCTCAGCCCCAGCATTTT. Filled out from reference TRBV2 and TRBJ1-5, the complete variable domain reads EPEVTQTPSHQVTQMGQEVILRCVPISNHLYFYWYRQILGQKVEFLVSFYNNEISEKSEIFDDQFSVERPDGSNFTLKIRSTKLEDSAMYFCASGRAQPQHFGDGTRLSIL.